The 3 T cell receptor beta chains reported below all come from one sample, sequenced in a study of molecular identifiers for immune sequencing clone quantification. TCRdb independently ran MiXCR on the PCR reads; one entry per CDR3 protein. This table holds hundreds of thousands of distinct CDR3 sequences, less than 20% found once. Sequenced input: naive CD8+ T cells from blood, with Jurkat cell RNA spiked in. As for subset: FACS-sorted CD8+CD4-CCR7+CD45RA+ naive T cells. All receptors derive from a human donor in good health. Some libraries in this study had Jurkat cell RNA spiked in.

Turning to this clonotype: This sequence may be a read error, since a much larger clone differs from it by one base. The chain recombines TRBV12-3 or TRBV12-4 with TRBJ1-1; tentative D call: TRBD1 (6 bases). This CDR3 spans 16 amino acids. As DNA, the CDR3 is TGTGCCAGCGGTTTATCGGGGGCGGGGTGGGGCACTGAAGCTTTCTTT. Its translation is CASGLSGAGWGTEAFF.

In this sample, this clonotype turned up many times. The J gene is TRBJ2-4, the V gene TRBV7-2; D might be TRBD2 (5 bases). This CDR3 has 13 amino acids. Germline CDR1 reads SGHTA; CDR2 reads FQGNSA. V dropped 1 base and J dropped 8 bases, with 9 bases sitting between them. CDR3 in amino acids: CASSLVLRDIQYF. The CDR3 bases are TGTGCCAGCAGCTTAGTGTTGCGGGACATTCAGTACTTC.

Ten or more counts support this clonotype. V usage is TRBV4-3 and J usage is TRBJ2-7; 7 bases are a match to TRBD1. J gave up 9 bases and V 0 bases, and 20 bases lay outside the gene matches. In germline, CDR1 is LGHNA, CDR2 YSLEER. There are 18 residues in the CDR3. The CDR3 nucleotides are TGCGCCAGCAGCCAAGAACGGAGACAGGGCCTCCTTAGCCCCGGGCAGTACTTC. Translation gives CASSQERRQGLLSPGQYF.